Listed here are 21 T cell receptor beta chains from one sample, sequenced in a study of shared clonotypes between healthy human individuals. This table comes from immunoSEQ multiplex PCR, and its TCRdb copy is limited to in-frame clones, with some not included. The top ten hold approximately 12% of the sample, which has about 600,000 clones, roughly 79% seen once. The sequenced sample was PBMCs. Source of these receptors: a woman aged 35 to 49 in good health. Some clones in this sample may be carry-over from other donors' samples.

This chain links TRBV7-2 with TRBJ2-2; D gene uncertain. CDR3 length: 15 residues. Trimming took 1 base from V and 4 from J, leaving 10 bases between them. CDR1 is SGHTA and CDR2 is FQGNSA in the germline V gene. The CDR3 loop is CASSLDGFSTGELFF. CDR3 nucleotide sequence: TGTGCCAGCAGCTTAGACGGGTTCAGCACCGGGGAGCTGTTTTTT.

The J gene is TRBJ1-1, the V gene TRBV4-2, with D maybe TRBD1 (5 bases). Trimming left V 2 bases short and J 1 base short, with 11 bases between. The CDR3 has 15 amino acids. CDR1 LGHNA and CDR2 YNFKEQ come from the germline V gene. Here the CDR3 DNA reads TGTGCCAGCAGCCAAAGAGGGACGGAGAACACTGAAGCTTTCTTT. This translates into CASSQRGTENTEAFF.

The chain links TRBV19 to TRBJ2-3, with D possibly matching TRBD2 (6 bases). The CDR3 sequence is 14 residues long. Germline loops: CDR1 LNHDA, CDR2 SQIVND (reference sequence). Trimming stripped 3 bases from V and 3 bases from J, with 10 bases between. The CDR3 reads CASSINGRTDTQYF. The CDR3 DNA is TGTGCCAGTAGTATTAACGGGAGAACAGATACGCAGTATTTT.

The CDR3 DNA reads as TGTGCCAGCTCACCTACCTCAGCGGGAGGGCCTCGTGAGCAGTACTTC. Protein product: CASSPTSAGGPREQYF. The chain carries TRBV18 and TRBJ2-7; 10 nucleotides line up with TRBD2. The CDR3 runs to 16 residues. V gave up 3 bases and J gave up 7 bases; unmatched junction bases: 12. The germline V gene has CDR1 KGHSH and CDR2 LQKENI.

This chain uses TRBV5-1 with TRBJ1-2; TRBD1 matches at 10 bases. CDR1 and CDR2 (germline): SGHRS, YFSETQ. This CDR3 has 15 residues. Losses at the gene ends were 0 bases for V and 8 bases for J; bases not matched to a gene: 7. The DNA of the CDR3 is TGCGCCAGCAGCTTGGCTGGGGACAGGGGCGGCGGCTACACCTTC. Translation gives CASSLAGDRGGGYTF.

On this clone itself: Since a much larger clone is just one base distant, this may be a read error. The chain is built from TRBV6-4 and TRBJ2-2; 7 bases are a match to TRBD2. The CDR3 is 16 residues long. Germline CDR1 and CDR2: MRHNA and SNTAGT. The V gene end was trimmed by 4 bases and the J gene end by 1 base; junction bases not matched to a gene: 6. CDR3 sequence: CASSGGSGMNTGELFF. As DNA, the CDR3 is TGTGCCAGCAGTGGCGGGAGCGGGATGAACACCGGGGAGCTGTTTTTT.

The rearrangement links TRBV18 to TRBJ1-4; 8 bases line up with TRBD1. CDR1 KGHSH and CDR2 LQKENI come from the germline V gene. The V gene end was trimmed by 0 bases and the J gene end by 7 bases; junction bases not matched to a gene: 4. The CDR3 has 15 residues. CDR3 DNA: TGTGCCAGCTCACCACCGTCAGGGGGCTCTGAAAAACTGTTTTTT. This translates into CASSPPSGGSEKLFF.

The V call is TRBV5-5, the J call TRBJ2-7; D gene uncertain. Germline CDR1 SGHKS, CDR2 YYEKEE (reference sequence). Trimming took off 2 bases at V and 7 bases at J, with 16 bases between the two ends. This CDR3 spans 14 amino acids. CDR3 protein: CASSFPDPPGEQYF. The CDR3 DNA sequence: TGTGCCAGCAGCTTCCCCGATCCGCCCGGAGAGCAGTACTTC.

As concerns this clone: At one end, the junction sequence differs from germline, possibly due to a read error. Additional DNA sequences in this sample encode the identical CDR3. V usage is TRBV5-4 and J usage is TRBJ1-1, with unresolved D. The CDR3 spans 13 residues. Germline loops: CDR1 SGHNT, CDR2 YYREEE (reference sequence). CDR3 loop: CASSLQGNTEAFF. CDR3 bases: TGCGCCAGCAGCTTACAAGGGAACACTGAAGCTTTCTTT.

This clone showed up just once. V gene TRBV4-3 combines with J gene TRBJ2-1, with D perhaps matching TRBD2 (5 bases). The CDR3 spans 12 residues. The germline V and J ends were trimmed by 4 bases and 10 bases, with 11 bases remaining between them. CDR1 and CDR2 (germline): LGHNA, YSLEER. CDR3: CASSRESREQFF. The CDR3, as DNA: TGCGCCAGCAGCCGGGAGAGCCGGGAGCAGTTCTTC.

The V and J genes are TRBV5-1 and TRBJ1-1; unclear D gene. Deletions cut 0 bases from V and 5 bases from J, with 11 bases between. The V gene's germline CDR1 is SGHRS and CDR2 YFSETQ. This CDR3 comprises 14 residues. CDR3 amino acids: CASSLVPGLTEAFF. The CDR3 bases are TGCGCCAGCAGCTTGGTTCCCGGGTTGACTGAAGCTTTCTTT.

This chain uses TRBV19 with TRBJ1-5; D unresolved. V was shortened by 7 bases and J by 3 bases, with 13 bases between the two germline ends. Germline CDR1 and CDR2: LNHDA and SQIVND (reference sequence). The CDR3 covers 14 residues. As DNA, the CDR3 is TGTGCCAGTAACGGCCAGAATTCCAATCAGCCCCAGCATTTT. Its translation: CASNGQNSNQPQHF.

This clone showed up just once. This rearrangement joins TRBV7-8 to TRBJ2-1; 10 bases match TRBD2. V lost 5 bases and J lost 7; bases outside the gene matches: 11. In germline, CDR1 is SGHVS, CDR2 FQNEAQ. The CDR3 is 16 residues long. The CDR3 protein is CASSQGLAPSENEQFF. The CDR3 nucleotides read TGTGCCAGCAGCCAGGGACTAGCGCCTTCGGAGAATGAGCAGTTCTTC.

This chain uses TRBV9 with TRBJ2-7; the D gene is possibly TRBD2 (6 bases). CDR3 length: 15 amino acids. The germline V gene encodes CDR1 SGDLS and CDR2 YYNGEE. V lost 3 bases, J lost 4 bases, and 17 bases lay in between. The CDR3 protein is CASSASGSGGYEQYF. DNA of the CDR3: TGTGCCAGCAGCGCGTCAGGGAGTGGGGGGTACGAGCAGTACTTC.

The chain is built from TRBV2 and TRBJ2-2; D gene uncertain. Trimming pared 7 bases from V and 0 bases from J, leaving 12 bases between. Germline V gives CDR1 SNHLY, CDR2 FYNNEI. This CDR3 is built from 15 residues. The CDR3 DNA reads TGTGCCAGCACCCCCCGGCTAGCGAACACCGGGGAGCTGTTTTTT. Its translation: CASTPRLANTGELFF.

The chain links TRBV5-6 to TRBJ2-3; TRBD2 aligns across 7 bases. Trimming at V came to 5 bases and at J to 2 bases, leaving 17 bases not matched to a gene. The CDR3 is made up of 18 amino acids. Germline V gene data show CDR1 as SGHDT and CDR2 as YYEEEE. CDR3 coding DNA: TGTGCCAGCAGACGGCTCGGCGGGAGCAAAACTTCCACAGATACGCAGTATTTT. Its protein is CASRRLGGSKTSTDTQYF.

A single count supports this clone. The chain is built from TRBV28 and TRBJ2-2, with 7 bases matching TRBD1. Germline V gene lookup returns CDR1 MDHEN and CDR2 SYDVKM. Unmatched junction bases numbered 15, after V lost 10 bases and J lost 4 bases. The CDR3 is made up of 16 amino acids. The CDR3 DNA sequence: TGTGCCACCCTAAGTCGCGCGACAGGGTTCACCGGGGAGCTGTTTTTT. This sequence encodes CATLSRATGFTGELFF.

This chain links TRBV28 with TRBJ1-5; 9 bases agree with TRBD1. J was trimmed by 7 bases and V by 0 bases; bases with no gene match: 7. Germline CDR1 and CDR2: MDHEN and SYDVKM. The CDR3 consists of 16 residues. CDR3 in amino acids: CASSLWRGQGGQPQHF. CDR3 sequence (DNA): TGTGCCAGCAGTTTATGGCGGGGACAGGGCGGGCAGCCCCAGCATTTT.

V gene TRBV23-1 combines with J gene TRBJ2-3; 12 nucleotides line up with TRBD1. TRBV23-1 has ORF status, its function being uncertain. The CDR3 runs 16 residues. V lost 7 bases and J lost 4; bases outside the gene matches: 9. The CDR3 protein is CASNTSGTGGPDTQYF. CDR3 bases: TGCGCCAGCAATACTTCCGGGACAGGGGGCCCAGATACGCAGTATTTT.

This rearrangement joins TRBV10-1 to TRBJ2-2, with 7 bases matching TRBD2. V trimming: 6 bases; J trimming: 6 bases; junction bases outside the gene matches: 7. The CDR3 is 14 amino acids. Germline V gives CDR1 WNHNN, CDR2 SYGVQD (reference sequence). CDR3 residues: CASRASGSSGELFF. The CDR3 DNA follows: TGCGCCAGCAGGGCTAGCGGTTCGTCCGGGGAGCTGTTTTTT.

This chain joins TRBV7-2 and TRBJ2-1; TRBD1 matches at 8 bases. The CDR3 is made up of 16 amino acids. The germline CDR1 and CDR2 sequences are SGHTA and FQGNSA. V dropped 1 base and J dropped 7; count of bases not matched to a gene: 9. The CDR3 spells CASSLVQGAGENEQFF. CDR3 DNA sequence: TGTGCCAGCAGCTTAGTTCAGGGGGCCGGCGAGAATGAGCAGTTCTTC.